These 5 T cell receptor beta chains came from one sample sequenced in a study of blood T cell repertoires in COVID-19. TCRdb keeps only in-frame clones here, not all; method: immunoSEQ multiplex PCR. This sample carries about 240,000 clones, roughly nine tenths of them seen once, and the ten largest clones take approximately 7.5%. The sequenced sample consisted of peripheral blood. Receptors were obtained from a man aged 55-75 years who had recovered from COVID-19.

The chain carries TRBV7-2 and TRBJ1-2; 8 bases are a match to TRBD1. The germline V gene encodes CDR1 SGHTA and CDR2 FQGNSA. The J segment lost 5 bases and the V segment lost 2 bases, leaving 1 base of the junction unmatched. This CDR3 is 13 amino acids long. Written as DNA, the CDR3 is TGTGCCAGCAGCTTAAGGACAGGGTATGGCTACACCTTC. It codes for CASSLRTGYGYTF.

This chain connects TRBV27 to TRBJ1-5; 7 bases align to TRBD1. The V and J ends lost 1 base and 1 base, in that order; junction bases with no gene match: 7. Germline CDR1 and CDR2: MNHEY and SMNVEV (reference sequence). The CDR3 runs to 17 residues. Written as DNA, the CDR3 is TGTGCCAGCAGTTTATATCCCCCAGGGGGGAGCAATCAGCCCCAGCATTTT. This sequence encodes CASSLYPPGGSNQPQHF.

This chain joins TRBV2 and TRBJ2-1, with D hard to call. The CDR3 consists of 16 residues. V lost 7 bases and J lost 0, with 16 bases in between. Germline V gene sequence: CDR1 SNHLY, CDR2 FYNNEI. The CDR3 spells CASKKFFISSYNEQFF. The DNA for the CDR3 is TGTGCCAGCAAGAAGTTTTTTATTAGCTCCTACAATGAGCAGTTCTTC.

The chain links TRBV7-9 to TRBJ2-1, with TRBD2 matching 11 bases. The CDR3 contains 17 residues. Germline V lookup: CDR1 SEHNR, CDR2 FQNEAQ (reference sequence). With 5 bases clipped from V and 7 bases from J, the junction kept 13 bases outside the gene matches. The DNA of the CDR3 is TGTGCCAGCAGCAGACCCCACCTAGCGGGGGGTGGAAATGAGCAGTTCTTC. Residues: CASSRPHLAGGGNEQFF.

The chain combines TRBV6-5 with TRBJ1-3; no reliable D call. CDR1 is MNHEY and CDR2 is SVGAGI in the germline V gene. CDR3 length equals 11 residues. V lost 10 bases to trimming and J lost 10 bases, with 14 bases between them. CDR3 region: CATSSTGTIYF. CDR3 DNA: TGTGCCACCTCATCTACGGGTACCATATATTTT.